A selection of T cell receptor beta chains follows, all from one sample in a study of CD8 T cells in ankylosing spondylitis. MiXCR, run by TCRdb on the 5' RACE reads, gives a single entry per CDR3 protein. The sample lists 250,000 to 350,000 distinct CDR3 sequences; around 20% were seen once. The sample consisted of blood, either unsorted or a sorted T cell fraction (not recorded which). The receptors come from a male donor with ankylosing spondylitis or in good health (not recorded which). The CDR3 runs from the conserved cysteine through the conserved F or W. The D gene is left open where the match is weak. The listing skips clone size in some rows; elsewhere it reads once, few, many or a size class.

TRBV20-1	.	TRBD2	TRBJ2-3	CSARMAGEGTQYF	TGCAGTGCTAGGATGGCGGGAGAAGGGACGCAGTATTTT
TRBV10-3	few	TRBD2	TRBJ2-3	CAIRELATSTDTQYF	TGTGCCATCAGGGAACTAGCGACTAGCACAGATACGCAGTATTTT
TRBV7-2	.	.	TRBJ2-3	CASSSDPSGTQYF	TGTGCCAGCAGCTCGGACCCGTCCGGTACGCAGTATTTT
TRBV5-6	.	TRBD2	TRBJ2-3	CASSLWTSARTDTQYF	TGTGCCAGCAGCTTGTGGACTAGCGCGCGCACAGATACGCAGTATTTT
TRBV10-3	few	TRBD2	TRBJ2-1	CAISESGGGASGKYEQFF	TGTGCCATCAGTGAGTCAGGCGGGGGGGCTAGCGGGAAATATGAGCAGTTCTTC
TRBV5-1	.	.	TRBJ2-5	CASSLEGTYFETQYF	TGCGCCAGCAGCTTGGAGGGGACATACTTTGAGACCCAGTACTTC
TRBV10-3	few	TRBD1	TRBJ2-3	CAIRVQYRGLNTDTQYF	TGTGCCATCAGGGTCCAATACAGGGGCCTCAACACAGATACGCAGTATTTT
TRBV7-2	.	TRBD1	TRBJ2-2	CASSLGQGVAGELFF	TGTGCCAGCAGCCTCGGACAGGGGGTCGCCGGGGAGCTGTTTTTT
TRBV2	few	.	TRBJ2-2	CASSDPGQNTGELFF	TGTGCCAGCAGTGACCCGGGACAAAACACCGGGGAGCTGTTTTTT
TRBV20-1	.	.	TRBJ2-4	CSARESGQFKNIQYF	TGCAGTGCTAGAGAATCCGGCCAGTTTAAAAACATTCAGTACTTC
TRBV27	many	.	TRBJ1-2	CASSFGRNYGYTF	TGTGCCAGCAGTTTTGGCAGGAACTATGGCTACACCTTC
TRBV20-1	many	TRBD1	TRBJ1-4	CSARQTGTGNEKLFF	TGCAGTGCTAGGCAAACCGGGACAGGGAATGAAAAACTGTTTTTT
TRBV12-3/TRBV12-4	.	TRBD1	TRBJ1-6	CASSSRDRNSPLHF	TGTGCCAGCAGTTCCCGGGACAGGAATTCACCCCTCCACTTT
TRBV5-1	.	.	TRBJ2-1	CASSRDPGSYNEQFF	TGCGCCAGCAGCCGGGACCCCGGGTCCTACAATGAGCAGTTCTTC
TRBV6-2/TRBV6-3	.	TRBD2	TRBJ2-1	CATTPSGSGNEQFF	TGTGCCACCACGCCCAGCGGGAGCGGCAATGAGCAGTTCTTC
TRBV12-3/TRBV12-4	few	TRBD2	TRBJ2-2	CASTKLAGNTGELFF	TGTGCCAGCACCAAACTAGCGGGTAACACCGGGGAGCTGTTTTTT
TRBV28	.	TRBD1	TRBJ1-1	CASSPRQGFNTEAFF	TGTGCCAGCAGTCCCAGACAGGGATTTAACACTGAAGCTTTCTTT
TRBV29-1	many	TRBD1	TRBJ1-2	CSVVRGQGYTF	TGCAGCGTTGTCAGGGGGCAAGGCTACACCTTC
TRBV7-2	.	TRBD1	TRBJ2-2	CASSRIDRAGTGELFF	TGTGCCAGCAGCCGAATTGACAGGGCTGGCACCGGGGAGCTGTTTTTT
TRBV12-3/TRBV12-4	.	.	TRBJ1-1	CASSLTAGDTEAFF	TGTGCCAGCAGTTTGACGGCGGGGGACACTGAAGCTTTCTTT
TRBV5-1	few	.	TRBJ1-1	CASSLSPTGTNTEAFF	TGCGCCAGCAGCTTGAGTCCCACAGGGACGAACACTGAAGCTTTCTTT
TRBV30	.	.	TRBJ1-3	CAWSGGIGNTIYF	TGTGCCTGGAGTGGAGGAATTGGAAACACCATATATTTT
TRBV2	.	TRBD1	TRBJ1-5	CASTPEETGGVQPQHF	TGTGCCAGCACCCCTGAAGAGACAGGGGGTGTTCAGCCCCAGCATTTT
TRBV6-1	.	.	TRBJ1-5	CASADGDQPQHF	TGTGCCAGCGCGGACGGCGATCAGCCCCAGCATTTT